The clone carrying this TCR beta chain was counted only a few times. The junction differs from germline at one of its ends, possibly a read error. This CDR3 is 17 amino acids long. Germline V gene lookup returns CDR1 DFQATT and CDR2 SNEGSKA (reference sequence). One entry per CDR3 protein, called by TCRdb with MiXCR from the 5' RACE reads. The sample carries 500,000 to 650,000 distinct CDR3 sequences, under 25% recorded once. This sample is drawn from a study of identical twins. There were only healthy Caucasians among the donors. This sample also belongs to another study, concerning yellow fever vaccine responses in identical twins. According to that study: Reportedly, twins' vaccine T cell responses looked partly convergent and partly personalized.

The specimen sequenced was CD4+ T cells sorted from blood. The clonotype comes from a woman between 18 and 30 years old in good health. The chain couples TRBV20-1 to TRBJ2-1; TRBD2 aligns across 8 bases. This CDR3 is CCARRMAGGVSYNEQFF. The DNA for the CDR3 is TGCTGTGCTAGAAGAATGGCGGGAGGAGTTTCCTACAATGAGCAGTTCTTC.